These T cell receptor beta chains were read from a single sample in a study of identical twins. TCRdb ran MiXCR on the 5' RACE reads and lists one entry per CDR3 protein. The sample has some 900,000 distinct CDR3 sequences, approximately 13% seen once; the top ten hold around 1.6%. These data also featured in a second study, about yellow fever vaccine responses in identical twins.

The sequenced sample consisted of PBMCs. The receptors originated from a woman under 30 in good health. Both conserved end residues are part of each CDR3. The order of the fields is CDR3 DNA, CDR3 protein, clone size, V gene, D gene, J gene. A D gene is named only where the DNA matches it firmly. The size field is filled for only some rows; it gives once, few, many or a size class.

cdr3_nt: TGTGCCATCAAAGGGATCAATTCACCCCTCCACTTT; cdr3_aa: CAIKGINSPLHF; clone_size: few; v_call: TRBV10-3; d_call: NA; j_call: TRBJ1-6
cdr3_nt: TGTGCCAGCAGTATGGGGACTAGTCTGTTCTTC; cdr3_aa: CASSMGTSLFF; clone_size: NA; v_call: TRBV12-3/TRBV12-4; d_call: TRBD2; j_call: TRBJ2-1
cdr3_nt: TGTGCCACCAGTGATTTTGGAGTAAGTGAGCAGTTCTTC; cdr3_aa: CATSDFGVSEQFF; clone_size: few; v_call: TRBV24-1; d_call: NA; j_call: TRBJ2-1
cdr3_nt: TGTGCCAGCAGCCCCAGACTAGCGGGAAAGTTTAATGAGCAGTTCTTC; cdr3_aa: CASSPRLAGKFNEQFF; clone_size: NA; v_call: TRBV7-6; d_call: TRBD2; j_call: TRBJ2-1
cdr3_nt: TGCAGTGCTAGAGCTCAGGATATCGGGACTGAAGCTTTCTTT; cdr3_aa: CSARAQDIGTEAFF; clone_size: few; v_call: TRBV20-1; d_call: NA; j_call: TRBJ1-1
cdr3_nt: TGCGCCAGCAGCCACCCGGGGAACACTGAAGCTTTCTTT; cdr3_aa: CASSHPGNTEAFF; clone_size: many; v_call: TRBV4-1; d_call: NA; j_call: TRBJ1-1
cdr3_nt: TGCGCCAGCAGCCAAGAGAGGGACCCCAACAATGAGCAGTTCTTC; cdr3_aa: CASSQERDPNNEQFF; clone_size: NA; v_call: TRBV4-1; d_call: NA; j_call: TRBJ2-1
cdr3_nt: TGTGCCAGCAGTTTTGACAGGAGGGGGAAAAACATTCAGTACTTC; cdr3_aa: CASSFDRRGKNIQYF; clone_size: many; v_call: TRBV12-3/TRBV12-4; d_call: NA; j_call: TRBJ2-4
cdr3_nt: TGTGCCAGTCAGCGAGCTAACAATGAGCAGTTCTTC; cdr3_aa: CASQRANNEQFF; clone_size: many; v_call: TRBV12-3/TRBV12-4; d_call: NA; j_call: TRBJ2-1
cdr3_nt: TGTGCCAGCACCCCCGGGACAGTGGGCACTGAAGCTTTCTTT; cdr3_aa: CASTPGTVGTEAFF; clone_size: NA; v_call: TRBV28; d_call: TRBD1; j_call: TRBJ1-1
cdr3_nt: TGTGCCAGTAGATCAGGGGATCCTATTTCCTATGGCTACACCTTC; cdr3_aa: CASRSGDPISYGYTF; clone_size: NA; v_call: TRBV19; d_call: NA; j_call: TRBJ1-2
cdr3_nt: TGCGCCAGCAGCTTGAGATCACCCAGCAGCCCAACGAGCGCCGGGGAGCTGTTTTTT; cdr3_aa: CASSLRSPSSPTSAGELFF; clone_size: many; v_call: TRBV5-1; d_call: NA; j_call: TRBJ2-2
cdr3_nt: TGTGCCAGTAGACGTGAACCGGGACAGAGGAATTCACCCCTCCACTTT; cdr3_aa: CASRREPGQRNSPLHF; clone_size: few; v_call: TRBV19; d_call: TRBD1; j_call: TRBJ1-6
cdr3_nt: TGTGCCAGAGGACAGGGAATGAGAGCAGATACGCAGTATTTT; cdr3_aa: CARGQGMRADTQYF; clone_size: many; v_call: TRBV6-1; d_call: TRBD1; j_call: TRBJ2-3
cdr3_nt: TGTGCCAGCAGTTCCCAACGTCTAGCGGGACCAGATACGCAGTATTTT; cdr3_aa: CASSSQRLAGPDTQYF; clone_size: many; v_call: TRBV27; d_call: TRBD2; j_call: TRBJ2-3
cdr3_nt: TGTGCCAGCAGCTTTTCCGGGGGGAGATCCACAGATACGCAGTATTTT; cdr3_aa: CASSFSGGRSTDTQYF; clone_size: many; v_call: TRBV7-8; d_call: TRBD2; j_call: TRBJ2-3
cdr3_nt: TGTGCCAGCAGTTTCGGGACAGGGGGCGGTACGAATGAAAAACTGTTTTTT; cdr3_aa: CASSFGTGGGTNEKLFF; clone_size: many; v_call: TRBV12-3/TRBV12-4; d_call: TRBD1; j_call: TRBJ1-4
cdr3_nt: TGTGCCAGCAGCCAAACCACTGAAGCTTTCTTT; cdr3_aa: CASSQTTEAFF; clone_size: many; v_call: TRBV3-1; d_call: NA; j_call: TRBJ1-1
cdr3_nt: TGTGCCAGCAGCCCACCACAGGGGACTAATGAAAAACTGTTTTTT; cdr3_aa: CASSPPQGTNEKLFF; clone_size: NA; v_call: TRBV7-9; d_call: TRBD1; j_call: TRBJ1-4
cdr3_nt: TGTGCCAGCAGTTTAACTCTCGGCGGGGGGCAGGGAAAACTGTTTTTT; cdr3_aa: CASSLTLGGGQGKLFF; clone_size: many; v_call: TRBV27; d_call: NA; j_call: TRBJ1-4
cdr3_nt: TGTGCCAGCAGTTACTCGGACCCCAGGGTCAGCGAGCAGTACTTC; cdr3_aa: CASSYSDPRVSEQYF; clone_size: few; v_call: TRBV6-5; d_call: NA; j_call: TRBJ2-7
cdr3_nt: TGTGCCAGCAGCTATCCCGGGACTAGCGGACGTTTGGATGAGCAGTTCTTC; cdr3_aa: CASSYPGTSGRLDEQFF; clone_size: few; v_call: TRBV7-2; d_call: TRBD2; j_call: TRBJ2-1
cdr3_nt: TGCAGTGCTAGAGACCGGGAAAGGAGGGACAGGAAAGTCACAGATACGCAGTATTTT; cdr3_aa: CSARDRERRDRKVTDTQYF; clone_size: NA; v_call: TRBV20-1; d_call: TRBD1; j_call: TRBJ2-3
cdr3_nt: TGTGCCATCACCTCGAGTATCTACATGAACACTGAAGCTTTCTTT; cdr3_aa: CAITSSIYMNTEAFF; clone_size: few; v_call: TRBV10-3; d_call: NA; j_call: TRBJ1-1
cdr3_nt: TGTGCCATCATTGGGGCATATCCCGGGGAGCTGTTTTTT; cdr3_aa: CAIIGAYPGELFF; clone_size: few; v_call: TRBV10-3; d_call: NA; j_call: TRBJ2-2
cdr3_nt: TGTGCCAGCAGTTTAGCGCTGTCAGGGGCGGACACCGGGGAGCTGTTTTTT; cdr3_aa: CASSLALSGADTGELFF; clone_size: NA; v_call: TRBV12-3/TRBV12-4; d_call: NA; j_call: TRBJ2-2
cdr3_nt: TGTGCCAGCAGCCCCCGGGACAGGGGCTTTTACAATGAGCAGTTCTTC; cdr3_aa: CASSPRDRGFYNEQFF; clone_size: NA; v_call: TRBV5-5; d_call: TRBD1; j_call: TRBJ2-1
cdr3_nt: TGCAGCGCCCTGACCGGGACTAGCAGCGAGACCCAGTACTTC; cdr3_aa: CSALTGTSSETQYF; clone_size: NA; v_call: TRBV29-1; d_call: TRBD2; j_call: TRBJ2-5
cdr3_nt: TGCAGTGTAACAACCGCAGGAGCTAGCACAGATACGCAGTATTTT; cdr3_aa: CSVTTAGASTDTQYF; clone_size: few; v_call: TRBV20-1; d_call: NA; j_call: TRBJ2-3